A single T cell receptor beta chain is shown here with its context. Its antigen remains unidentified. Looked up from germline, CDR1 is LNHDA and CDR2 is SQIVND (reference sequence). This CDR3 comprises 16 residues. Trimming removed 9 bases from V and 3 bases from J, with 21 bases in between. The data stem from a study of resident and recirculating memory T cells in vitiligo. As for the study in general: No cells were sorted; samples were homogenized just before genomic DNA extraction. Findings and limits, study-wide: Non-conserved TCRs across sites and patients suggested distinct clones per lesion.

Profiled with immunoSEQ multiplex PCR; TCRdb holds only in-frame clones, not every one. The sample holds approximately 69,000 clones, about nine tenths seen once. This clonotype was obtained from a male donor with vitiligo. The specimen sequenced was blood. This chain uses TRBV19 with TRBJ1-5; no reliable D call. The CDR3 nucleotides read TGTGCCAGGGGGAGGTGGGAAAAGGGATTCAATCAGCCCCAGCATTTT. Protein: CARGRWEKGFNQPQHF.